Here is one TCR beta chain with its context. The antigen remains undetermined. One entry per CDR3 protein results from TCRdb running MiXCR on the 5' RACE reads. This table holds more than 350,000 distinct CDR3 sequences, about a sixth found once. The data derive from a study of T-cell memory formation after mild COVID-19. Study-wide points: Largely, contracting CD4+ clones fell within CM and EM, and contracting CD8+ clones within EMRA.

The sample was PBMCs or a T cell subset sorted from them (not recorded which). This clonotype was obtained from a young man who had mild COVID-19 (a few samples of this study predate the infection). Cell type and time point are not known.

The CDR3 nucleotides read TGTGCCACCCCCAGGGATGGCTACACCTTC. Amino acid sequence: CATPRDGYTF. The V gene is TRBV24-1, the J gene TRBJ1-2; perhaps TRBD1 as D (5 bases). Looked up from germline, CDR1 is KGHDR and CDR2 is SFDVKD. The CDR3 has 10 amino acids. With 9 bases removed from V and 6 bases from J, the gap between germline ends came to 7 bases.